The 15 T cell receptor beta chains in this list originate from one sample, sequenced in a study of T cell changes during pregnancy in multiple sclerosis. Only in-frame clones appear in the TCRdb table, and some are missing; sequencing was by immunoSEQ multiplex PCR. The data contain about 68,000 clones, 90% of them seen just once; the ten biggest clones take up 1.5%. Here the sequenced sample was peripheral blood, taken in the third trimester of pregnancy. These receptors were obtained from a female donor with multiple sclerosis, enrolled in a pregnancy study.

This clone was detected only once. The V and J genes are TRBV25-1 and TRBJ1-2; D gene ambiguous. The V and J ends lost 4 bases and 7 bases respectively, with 25 bases between them. The CDR3 is 17 amino acids. Germline assignment: CDR1 MGHDK and CDR2 SYGVNS. The DNA for the CDR3 is TGTGCCAGCAGTGCCCGGATGGCGGACTCGACGTTCAGTGGCTACACCTTC. Residues: CASSARMADSTFSGYTF.

CDR3 in DNA: TGTGCCAGCAGCAAAGAGGCGGGATACGCTCTGTACGAGCAGTACTTC. Protein: CASSKEAGYALYEQYF. The rearrangement joins TRBV21-1 to TRBJ2-7; the table gives TRBD2 as D, unverified against the DNA. TRBV21-1 is a listed pseudogene. The CDR3 covers 16 residues.

This chain uses TRBV15 with TRBJ1-1; D perhaps matches TRBD1 (5 bases). V lost 5 bases and J 4 bases, leaving 17 bases between the germline ends. The germline gives CDR1 LNHNV, CDR2 YYDKDF (reference sequence). This CDR3 spans 15 amino acids. The CDR3 loop is CATSPQSGGGTEAFF. The CDR3 region has the DNA TGTGCCACCAGCCCCCAAAGTGGGGGGGGCACTGAAGCTTTCTTT. Variable domain in full (rest from reference TRBV15 and TRBJ1-1): DAMVIQNPRYQVTQFGKPVTLSCSQTLNHNVMYWYQQKSSQAPKLLFHYYDKDFNNEADTPDNFQSRRPNTSFCFLDIRSPGLGDTAMYLCATSPQSGGGTEAFFGQGTRLTVV.

This chain connects TRBV5-8 to TRBJ2-2, with 11 positions matching TRBD1. Germline trimming cut 4 bases from V and 6 bases from J; bases unmatched to any gene: 2. There are 14 residues in the CDR3. CDR1 is SGHTS and CDR2 is YDEGEE in the germline V gene. The CDR3 sequence is CASSPGQGAGELFF. In nucleotides, the CDR3 is TGTGCCAGCAGCCCGGGACAGGGGGCCGGGGAGCTGTTTTTT.

V usage is TRBV2 and J usage is TRBJ1-1, with a weak D call TRBD1 (5 bases). This CDR3 spans 12 amino acids. Germline V gene data show CDR1 as SNHLY and CDR2 as FYNNEI. Trimming left V 8 bases short and J 1 base short, with 8 bases between. The CDR3, as DNA: TGTGCCAGCCGCGACAGGAACACTGAAGCTTTCTTT. Its translation: CASRDRNTEAFF.

In this sample, this clone turned up a few times. The J gene is TRBJ1-6, the V gene TRBV6-5; a possible D gene is TRBD1 (6 bases). The CDR3 covers 14 residues. Trimming shortened V by 5 bases and J by 6 bases, and 11 bases separated the two germline ends. The germline gives CDR1 MNHEY, CDR2 SVGAGI. The CDR3, as DNA: TGTGCCAGCAGTCTCGGACAGCTTAATTCACCCCTCCACTTT. Translating it yields CASSLGQLNSPLHF.

This clone was found a few times. This chain joins TRBV7-9 and TRBJ2-7; the match to TRBD1 covers 7 bases. The CDR3 sequence is 15 residues long. Germline V CDR1 and CDR2: SEHNR, FQNEAQ (reference sequence). Germline trimming cut 5 bases from V and 0 bases from J; bases unmatched to any gene: 7. CDR3 nucleotides: TGTGCCAGCAGCCCGGACAGGTTCCTCTCCTACGAGCAGTACTTC. As protein: CASSPDRFLSYEQYF.

This chain joins TRBV5-1 and TRBJ2-5, with TRBD1 matching 8 bases. Germline trimming cut 7 bases from V and 4 bases from J; bases unmatched to any gene: 6. Germline CDR1 and CDR2: SGHRS and YFSETQ. This CDR3 has 13 amino acids. CDR3 bases: TGCGCCAGCTATCAGGGGGCGGGAGAGACCCAGTACTTC. This sequence encodes CASYQGAGETQYF. Full variable domain (rest looked up from reference TRBV5-1 and TRBJ2-5): KAGVTQTPRYLIKTRGQQVTLSCSPISGHRSVSWYQQTPGQGLQFLFEYFSETQRNKGNFPGRFSGRQFSNSRSEMNVSTLELGDSALYLCASYQGAGETQYFGPGTRLLVL.

The chain has TRBV2 and TRBJ1-1, with D perhaps matching TRBD1 (6 bases). The germline V gene encodes CDR1 SNHLY and CDR2 FYNNEI. CDR3 size: 14 residues. V was cut by 6 bases and J by 7 bases, with 18 bases left in between. CDR3 protein: CASSLQIQGHEAFF. The CDR3 bases are TGTGCCAGCAGCCTACAAATACAGGGACATGAAGCTTTCTTT.

As to this clone: Germline is not matched at one junction end, which may reflect a read error. The chain has TRBV27 and TRBJ2-3, with TRBD2 as a possible D gene (7 bases). The CDR3 runs 14 residues. The V gene's germline CDR1 is MNHEY and CDR2 SMNVEV (reference sequence). The CDR3 DNA reads TGTGCCAGCAGTCTTACGGGGGGCACGGATACGCAGTATTTT. Residues: CASSLTGGTDTQYF.

V gene TRBV19 combines with J gene TRBJ1-2; TRBD1 is a possible D gene (5 bases). V lost 7 bases and J 4 bases, leaving 19 bases between the germline ends. CDR1 and CDR2 (germline): LNHDA, SQIVND (reference sequence). The CDR3 totals 15 residues. The chain's CDR3 is CASNRAAGMIYGYTF. CDR3 coding DNA: TGTGCCAGTAACCGGGCGGCAGGGATGATCTATGGCTACACCTTC.

The V call is TRBV15, the J call TRBJ1-1; a possible D gene is TRBD1 (6 bases). In germline, CDR1 is LNHNV, CDR2 YYDKDF (reference sequence). The germline V and J ends were trimmed by 2 bases and 6 bases, with 7 bases remaining between them. The CDR3 is 12 amino acids. CDR3 amino acids: CATSRRQAEAFF. CDR3 DNA: TGTGCCACCAGCAGACGACAGGCTGAAGCTTTCTTT.

J is TRBJ1-1 and V is TRBV27, with 7 bases matching TRBD1. With V trimmed by 2 bases and J by 5 bases, 2 bases remained unmatched. The CDR3 contains 13 residues. Germline CDR1 reads MNHEY; CDR2 reads SMNVEV (reference sequence). This CDR3 reads CASSLDRDTEAFF. The CDR3 nucleotides read TGTGCCAGCAGTTTAGACAGGGATACTGAAGCTTTCTTT.

The V gene is TRBV5-1, the J gene TRBJ2-1, with 9 bases aligning to TRBD2. This CDR3 is 14 amino acids long. Per germline, CDR1 SGHRS and CDR2 YFSETQ. V dropped 10 bases and J dropped 9; count of bases not matched to a gene: 14. CDR3 region: CAGAWREGSAEQFF. CDR3 DNA sequence: TGCGCCGGTGCATGGCGGGAGGGAAGCGCTGAGCAGTTCTTC.

The chain joins TRBV30 to TRBJ2-6, with a possible D match to TRBD1 (5 bases). V lost 2 bases, J lost 0 bases, and 14 bases lay in between. The germline V gene encodes CDR1 GTSNPN and CDR2 SVGIG (reference sequence). The CDR3 totals 17 residues. The CDR3 protein is CAWSRAGFLSGANVLTF. The CDR3, as DNA: TGTGCCTGGAGTCGGGCAGGGTTTCTCTCTGGGGCCAACGTCCTGACTTTC.